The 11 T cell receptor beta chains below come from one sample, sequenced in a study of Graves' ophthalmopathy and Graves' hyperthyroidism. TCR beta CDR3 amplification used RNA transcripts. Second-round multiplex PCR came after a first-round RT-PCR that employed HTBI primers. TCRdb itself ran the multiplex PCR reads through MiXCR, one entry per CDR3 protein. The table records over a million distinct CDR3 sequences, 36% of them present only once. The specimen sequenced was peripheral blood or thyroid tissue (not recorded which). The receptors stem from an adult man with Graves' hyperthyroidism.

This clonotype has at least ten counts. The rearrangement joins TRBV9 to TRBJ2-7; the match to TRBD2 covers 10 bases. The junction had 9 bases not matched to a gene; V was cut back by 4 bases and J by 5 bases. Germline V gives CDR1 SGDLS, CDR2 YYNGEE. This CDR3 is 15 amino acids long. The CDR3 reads CASSPMVAGGDEQYF. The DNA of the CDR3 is TGTGCCAGCAGCCCCATGGTAGCGGGAGGCGACGAGCAGTACTTC.

The CDR3 spells CASKLSGPGGEQYF. CDR3 DNA: TGTGCCAGCAAGCTTTCGGGACCGGGGGGGGAGCAGTACTTC. The chain joins TRBV10-3 to TRBJ2-7; 8 positions agree with TRBD2. The CDR3 is made up of 14 amino acids. Germline-derived CDR1 and CDR2 are ENHRY and SYGVKD. V shed 10 bases and J 7 bases; nucleotides not matched to a gene: 15.

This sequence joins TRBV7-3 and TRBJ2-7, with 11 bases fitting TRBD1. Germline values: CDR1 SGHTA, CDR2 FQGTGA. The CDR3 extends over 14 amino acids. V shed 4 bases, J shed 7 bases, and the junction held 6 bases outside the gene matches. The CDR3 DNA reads TGTGCCAGCAGCTGGGGGACAGGGGGGTTTGAGCAGTACTTC. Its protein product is CASSWGTGGFEQYF. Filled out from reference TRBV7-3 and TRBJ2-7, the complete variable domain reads GAGVSQTPSNKVTEKGKYVELRCDPISGHTALYWYRQSLGQGPEFLIYFQGTGAADDSGLPNDRFFAVRPEGSVSTLKIQRTERGDSAVYLCASSWGTGGFEQYFGPGTRLTVT.

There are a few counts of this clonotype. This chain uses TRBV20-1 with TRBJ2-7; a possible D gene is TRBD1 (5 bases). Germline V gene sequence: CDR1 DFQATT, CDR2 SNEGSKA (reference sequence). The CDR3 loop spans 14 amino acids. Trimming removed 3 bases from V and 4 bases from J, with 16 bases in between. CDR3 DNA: TGCAGTGCTAGCTTCAGGGATTTTGGTTACGAGCAGTACTTC. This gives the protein CSASFRDFGYEQYF.

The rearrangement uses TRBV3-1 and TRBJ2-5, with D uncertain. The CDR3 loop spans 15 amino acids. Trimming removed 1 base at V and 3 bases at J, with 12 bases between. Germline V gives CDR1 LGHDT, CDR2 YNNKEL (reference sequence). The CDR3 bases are TGTGCCAGCAGCCAAGGCACCATTGGGGAAGAGACCCAGTACTTC. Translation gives CASSQGTIGEETQYF.

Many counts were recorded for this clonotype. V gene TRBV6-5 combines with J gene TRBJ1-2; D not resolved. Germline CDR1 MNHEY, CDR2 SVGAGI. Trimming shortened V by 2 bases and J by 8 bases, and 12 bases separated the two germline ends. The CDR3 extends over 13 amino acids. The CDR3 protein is CASSYGGIQGYTF. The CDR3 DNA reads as TGTGCCAGCAGTTACGGCGGGATACAGGGCTACACCTTC.

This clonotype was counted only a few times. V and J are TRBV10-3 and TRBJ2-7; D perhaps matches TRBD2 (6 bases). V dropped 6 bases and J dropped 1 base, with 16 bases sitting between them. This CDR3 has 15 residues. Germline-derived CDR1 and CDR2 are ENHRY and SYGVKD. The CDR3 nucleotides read TGTGCCATCAGGACCGCCGGGACTGGGTCCTACGAGCAGTACTTC. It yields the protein CAIRTAGTGSYEQYF.

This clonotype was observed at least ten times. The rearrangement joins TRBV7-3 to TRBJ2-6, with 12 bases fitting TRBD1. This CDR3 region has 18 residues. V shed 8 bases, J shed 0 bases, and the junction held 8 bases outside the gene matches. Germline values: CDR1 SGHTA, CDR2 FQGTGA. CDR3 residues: CASAPGTGGYSGANVLTF. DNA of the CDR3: TGTGCCAGCGCCCCTGGGACAGGGGGCTACTCTGGGGCCAACGTCCTGACTTTC.

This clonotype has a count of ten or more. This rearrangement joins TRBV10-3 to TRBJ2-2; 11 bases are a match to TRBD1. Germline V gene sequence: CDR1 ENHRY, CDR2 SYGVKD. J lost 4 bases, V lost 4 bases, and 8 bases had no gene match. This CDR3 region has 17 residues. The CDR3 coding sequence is TGTGCCATCAGTGCTCTCGGGACAGGGGGTCTCACCGGGGAGCTGTTTTTT. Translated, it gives CAISALGTGGLTGELFF.

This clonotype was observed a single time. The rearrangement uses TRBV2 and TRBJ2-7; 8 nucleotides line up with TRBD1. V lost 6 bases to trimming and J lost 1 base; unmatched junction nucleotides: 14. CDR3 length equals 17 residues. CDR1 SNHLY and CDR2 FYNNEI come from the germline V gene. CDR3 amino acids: CASRTRHGQGASYEQYF. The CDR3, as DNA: TGTGCCAGCAGGACTCGCCACGGACAGGGAGCTTCCTACGAGCAGTACTTC.

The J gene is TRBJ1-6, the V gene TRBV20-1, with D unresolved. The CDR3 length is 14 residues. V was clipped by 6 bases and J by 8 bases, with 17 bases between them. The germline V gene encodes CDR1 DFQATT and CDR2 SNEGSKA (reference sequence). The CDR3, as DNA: TGCAGTGCCCAGGCGGAGGGCGCGGATTCACCCCTCCACTTT. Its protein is CSAQAEGADSPLHF.